The 25 T cell receptor beta chains below come from one sample, sequenced in a study of T cells in Graves' hyperthyroidism and ophthalmopathy. From RNA transcripts, TCR beta CDR3 regions were amplified. First-round RT-PCR targeting the TCR CDR3 was performed with the HTBI primer set. TCRdb analysed the multiplex PCR reads with MiXCR anew, one entry per CDR3 protein. This sample has around 350,000 distinct CDR3 sequences, with 13% to 15% found just once. Sequencing was carried out using blood. These receptors all come from an older woman with Graves' ophthalmopathy.

This clonotype has a count of ten or more. This sequence joins TRBV30 and TRBJ2-2, with 8 bases that match TRBD1. Trimming cost V 5 bases and J 0 bases; bases outside gene matches: 5. Germline CDR1 is GTSNPN and CDR2 is SVGIG (reference sequence). This CDR3 has 15 residues. The chain's CDR3 is CAWARTGPNTGELFF. As DNA, the CDR3 is TGTGCCTGGGCCCGGACAGGGCCGAACACCGGGGAGCTGTTTTTT.

At least ten counts were recorded for this clonotype. The DNA for the CDR3 is TGCAGTTGCTCCTCAGAGGGAGATACGCAGTATTTT. It is translated as CSCSSEGDTQYF. The chain combines TRBV20-1 with TRBJ2-3, with D tentatively TRBD2 (5 bases). The CDR3 covers 12 residues. Germline V gene data show CDR1 as DFQATT and CDR2 as SNEGSKA (reference sequence). Trimming removed 8 bases at V and 5 bases at J, with 14 bases between.

V is TRBV14 and J is TRBJ2-2, with D unclear. Germline V lookup: CDR1 SGHDN, CDR2 FVKESK. The V gene lost 5 bases and the J gene lost 6 bases, with 13 bases spanning the gap. The CDR3 loop spans 14 amino acids. CDR3 amino acids: CASSKVGTPGELFF. The CDR3 coding sequence is TGTGCCAGCAGCAAAGTGGGAACACCCGGGGAGCTGTTTTTT.

For this clonotype: It may be a read error: a sequence one base away is much more abundant. The chain recombines TRBV20-1 with TRBJ2-7; D not resolved. The CDR3 totals 12 residues. Germline V gives CDR1 DFQATT, CDR2 SNEGSKA (reference sequence). The CDR3 DNA follows: TGCAGTGCTGGGCCGAAAGCCTACGAGCAGTGCTTC. Protein: CSAGPKAYEQCF.

This clonotype was detected many times. The rearrangement uses TRBV7-9 and TRBJ2-2, with 8 bases matching TRBD1. The junction had 3 bases not matched to a gene; V was cut back by 5 bases and J by 1 base. The CDR3 consists of 15 residues. Germline V lookup: CDR1 SEHNR, CDR2 FQNEAQ (reference sequence). CDR3 loop: CASSEGQGNTGELFF. The CDR3 coding sequence is TGTGCCAGCAGCGAAGGACAGGGGAACACCGGGGAGCTGTTTTTT.

V and J are TRBV5-1 and TRBJ2-1, with 8 bases fitting TRBD1. The trim removed 5 bases at V and 3 bases at J, leaving 7 bases unmatched. This CDR3 region has 15 residues. Germline V gene data show CDR1 as SGHRS and CDR2 as YFSETQ. CDR3 coding DNA: TGCGCCAGCAGGACAGGGGTCTCCAACTACAATGAGCAGTTCTTC. The encoded protein is CASRTGVSNYNEQFF.

This clonotype was recorded a few times. The gene calls are TRBV7-8 and TRBJ2-1, with unresolved D. The CDR3 spans 15 residues. V dropped 5 bases and J dropped 0 bases, with 11 bases sitting between them. The V gene's germline CDR1 is SGHVS and CDR2 FQNEAQ. As DNA, the CDR3 is TGTGCCAGCAGCAATAGGGAAACCTCCTACAATGAGCAGTTCTTC. It specifies CASSNRETSYNEQFF.

The chain employs TRBV24-1 and TRBJ2-1; 9 nucleotides align to TRBD2. The CDR3 runs 16 residues. Per the germline V gene, CDR1 is KGHDR and CDR2 is SFDVKD. V gave up 1 base and J gave up 4 bases; unmatched junction bases: 4. The CDR3 DNA is TGTGCCACCAGTGATTTTAGACTAGCGGAGTACAATGAGCAGTTCTTC. Amino acid sequence: CATSDFRLAEYNEQFF.

This clonotype was detected a few times. This sequence joins TRBV20-1 and TRBJ2-1, with 9 bases fitting TRBD2. Germline CDR1 is DFQATT and CDR2 is SNEGSKA (reference sequence). With V trimmed by 3 bases and J by 7 bases, 7 bases remained unmatched. The CDR3 is made up of 14 amino acids. CDR3 region: CSASKSSGNNEQFF. CDR3 nucleotide sequence: TGCAGTGCTAGTAAGTCTAGCGGGAATAATGAGCAGTTCTTC.

The chain has TRBV9 and TRBJ2-7; D is undetermined. Germline loops: CDR1 SGDLS, CDR2 YYNGEE. The V end lost 0 bases, the J end lost 3 bases, and 13 bases lay between the germline ends. The CDR3 is made up of 15 amino acids. CDR3 residues: CASSVDSSVYYEQYF. The DNA of the CDR3 is TGTGCCAGCAGCGTAGATTCCAGCGTATACTACGAGCAGTACTTC.

This clonotype was picked up a small number of times. The chain joins TRBV28 to TRBJ1-5; a possible D gene is TRBD1 (5 bases). This CDR3 comprises 14 residues. The germline V gene has CDR1 MDHEN and CDR2 SYDVKM. Trimming stripped 3 bases from V and 1 base from J, with 7 bases between. CDR3: CASSLDISNQPQHF. CDR3 nucleotides: TGTGCCAGCAGTTTGGACATCAGCAATCAGCCCCAGCATTTT.

Many counts were recorded for this clonotype. V usage is TRBV10-1 and J usage is TRBJ1-2; TRBD1 matches at 7 bases. Germline assignment: CDR1 WNHNN and CDR2 SYGVQD (reference sequence). CDR3 length: 14 residues. The junction had 8 bases not matched to a gene; V was cut back by 6 bases and J by 4 bases. As DNA, the CDR3 is TGCGCCAGCAGGAGAGACAGGGAGGGCTATGGCTACACCTTC. Translating gives CASRRDREGYGYTF.

There are a few counts of this clonotype. The V gene is TRBV19, the J gene TRBJ2-3; D remains unclear. This CDR3 is built from 14 residues. Between the trimmed V and J ends, which lost 6 bases and 3 bases, there was a span of 13 bases. The germline V gene encodes CDR1 LNHDA and CDR2 SQIVND (reference sequence). CDR3 nucleotide sequence: TGTGCCAGTAGCCCACTGAGTTCGACAGATACGCAGTATTTT. It encodes CASSPLSSTDTQYF.

This rearrangement joins TRBV3-1 to TRBJ2-7; 7 bases are a match to TRBD1. V was pared by 1 base and J by 3 bases, with 9 bases of the junction left unmatched. This CDR3 comprises 16 residues. CDR1 LGHDT and CDR2 YNNKEL come from the germline V gene (reference sequence). In DNA, the CDR3 is TGTGCCAGCAGCCAAGTAGGCGGGCAGGGGGTCTACGAGCAGTACTTC. It translates to CASSQVGGQGVYEQYF.

This clonotype was counted between two and nine times. This chain uses TRBV9 with TRBJ2-7, with D unresolved. Looked up from germline, CDR1 is SGDLS and CDR2 is YYNGEE. With 3 bases removed from V and 5 bases from J, the gap between germline ends came to 12 bases. There are 13 residues in the CDR3. The CDR3 nucleotides read TGTGCCAGCAGCGCCCATATGAAGCACGAGCAGTACTTC. Its translation is CASSAHMKHEQYF.

About this clonotype: A much larger clone differs from this one at a single base, so this may be a read error. CDR3: CASSSGQGRETQHF. The CDR3 DNA reads as TGTGCCAGCAGTTCGGGGCAGGGAAGAGAGACCCAGCACTTC. This chain connects TRBV28 to TRBJ2-5; either TRBD1 or TRBD2 may fit D (5 bases each). Germline CDR1 reads MDHEN; CDR2 reads SYDVKM. The CDR3 contains 14 residues.

This clonotype occurred a few times. The chain links TRBV18 to TRBJ1-3, with D unresolved. Per germline, CDR1 KGHSH and CDR2 LQKENI. The CDR3 sequence is 16 residues long. Trimming pared 0 bases from V and 3 bases from J, leaving 12 bases between. Here the CDR3 reads CASSPPGSISGNTIYF. DNA of the CDR3: TGTGCCAGCTCACCACCCGGCTCAATCAGTGGAAACACCATATATTTT.

This clonotype has a handful of counts. The V call is TRBV19, the J call TRBJ2-1, with 7 bases matching TRBD1. This CDR3 has 17 residues. J lost 2 bases, V lost 2 bases, and 9 bases had no gene match. Germline assignment: CDR1 LNHDA and CDR2 SQIVND (reference sequence). CDR3 sequence: CASSIITPGGPYNEQFF. The CDR3 coding sequence is TGTGCCAGTAGTATAATTACTCCAGGGGGACCCTACAATGAGCAGTTCTTC.

In this sample, this clonotype turned up many times. V and J are TRBV5-5 and TRBJ2-3, with 7 bases fitting TRBD1. CDR1 SGHKS and CDR2 YYEKEE come from the germline V gene (reference sequence). Losses at the gene ends were 4 bases for V and 4 bases for J; bases not matched to a gene: 12. The length of the CDR3 is 16 residues. The CDR3 nucleotides read TGTGCCAGCAGCACGATGGGACAGTGGGTGGCAGATACGCAGTATTTT. It encodes CASSTMGQWVADTQYF.

The gene calls are TRBV6-6 and TRBJ1-1; D might be TRBD1 (5 bases). Trimming pared 0 bases from V and 3 bases from J, leaving 11 bases between. Germline CDR1 is MNHNY and CDR2 is SVGAGI (reference sequence). The CDR3 is made up of 15 amino acids. The CDR3 coding sequence is TGTGCCAGCAGTTACTCTTCAGGGTCGTACACTGAAGCTTTCTTT. Its translation is CASSYSSGSYTEAFF.

This clonotype appeared many times. V usage is TRBV5-1 and J usage is TRBJ2-2, with D hard to call. Between the trimmed V and J ends, which lost 2 bases and 3 bases, there was a span of 5 bases. The CDR3 runs 13 residues. In germline, CDR1 is SGHRS, CDR2 YFSETQ. CDR3 amino acids: CASSFQDTGELFF. The CDR3 DNA sequence: TGCGCCAGCAGCTTTCAAGACACCGGGGAGCTGTTTTTT. Complete variable domain (other parts from reference TRBV5-1 and TRBJ2-2): KAGVTQTPRYLIKTRGQQVTLSCSPISGHRSVSWYQQTPGQGLQFLFEYFSETQRNKGNFPGRFSGRQFSNSRSEMNVSTLELGDSALYLCASSFQDTGELFFGEGSRLTVL.

In this sample, this clonotype turned up many times. V is TRBV2 and J is TRBJ2-7; 7 positions match TRBD2. Germline CDR1 SNHLY, CDR2 FYNNEI. This CDR3 has 13 amino acids. Trimming took 8 bases from V and 6 from J; bases not matched to a gene: 10. CDR3 DNA sequence: TGTGCCAGCCGCCGGACTAGGGAGTCCGAGCAGTACTTC. It yields the protein CASRRTRESEQYF.

This clonotype has a handful of counts. V and J are TRBV7-3 and TRBJ1-6; D gene uncertain. Germline V gene lookup returns CDR1 SGHTA and CDR2 FQGTGA. This CDR3 is 15 amino acids long. V gave up 2 bases and J gave up 7 bases, with 12 bases separating them. In DNA, the CDR3 is TGTGCCAGCAGCTTACGTGGTGGTCAGAATTCACCCCTCCACTTT. Its protein product is CASSLRGGQNSPLHF. Looking up the rest from reference TRBV7-3 and TRBJ1-6 gives the full variable domain: GAGVSQTPSNKVTEKGKYVELRCDPISGHTALYWYRQSLGQGPEFLIYFQGTGAADDSGLPNDRFFAVRPEGSVSTLKIQRTERGDSAVYLCASSLRGGQNSPLHFGNGTRLTVT.

The rearrangement links TRBV28 to TRBJ1-6, with 10 nucleotides matching TRBD1. V shed 6 bases, J shed 9 bases, and the junction held 8 bases outside the gene matches. This CDR3 contains 15 residues. Germline values: CDR1 MDHEN, CDR2 SYDVKM. For the CDR3, the DNA is TGTGCCAGCAGACGAAGGACAGGGGGATCTTCACCCCTCCACTTT. Residues: CASRRRTGGSSPLHF. The whole variable domain, remainder taken from reference TRBV28 and TRBJ1-6, is DVKVTQSSRYLVKRTGEKVFLECVQDMDHENMFWYRQDPGLGLRLIYFSYDVKMKEKGDIPEGYSVSREKKERFSLILESASTNQTSMYLCASRRRTGGSSPLHFGNGTRLTVT.

This clonotype was detected many times. The V and J genes are TRBV27 and TRBJ2-7; TRBD1 or TRBD2 may be the D gene (5 bases each). Between the trimmed V and J ends, which lost 6 bases and 7 bases, there was a span of 22 bases. CDR1 and CDR2 from the germline V gene are MNHEY and SMNVEV (reference sequence). The CDR3 sequence is 15 residues long. The CDR3 protein is CASSLTPWGLWEQYF. The CDR3 nucleotides read TGTGCCAGCAGCCTTACGCCCTGGGGGTTGTGGGAGCAGTACTTC.